This T cell receptor (beta chain) stems from a study of T cell changes during pregnancy in multiple sclerosis. There are 13 residues in the CDR3. V lost 6 bases, J lost 4 bases, and 12 bases lay in between. CDR1 and CDR2 from the germline V gene are SNHLY and FYNNEI. Measured with immunoSEQ multiplex PCR; TCRdb has only the in-frame clones, and not every one. The sample consists of roughly 90,000 clones, 91% of them appearing once. The sequence came from a female donor with multiple sclerosis, enrolled in a pregnancy study. This sample comprised peripheral blood, obtained before pregnancy. V is TRBV2 and J is TRBJ1-1; D is possibly TRBD1 (6 bases). The CDR3 region is CASSQGLPTEAFF. CDR3 coding DNA: TGTGCCAGCAGCCAGGGGCTACCCACTGAAGCTTTCTTT.